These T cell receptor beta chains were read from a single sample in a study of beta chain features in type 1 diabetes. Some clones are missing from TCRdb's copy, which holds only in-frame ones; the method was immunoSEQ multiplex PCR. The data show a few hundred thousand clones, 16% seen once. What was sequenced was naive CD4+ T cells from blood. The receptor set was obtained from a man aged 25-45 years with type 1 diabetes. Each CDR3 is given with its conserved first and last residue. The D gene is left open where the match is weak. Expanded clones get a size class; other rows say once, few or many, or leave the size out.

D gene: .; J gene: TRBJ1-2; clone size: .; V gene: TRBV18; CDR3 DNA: TGTGCCAGCTCACCGAGGAAGGAGGGAGGCGGCTACACCTTC; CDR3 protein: CASSPRKEGGGYTF
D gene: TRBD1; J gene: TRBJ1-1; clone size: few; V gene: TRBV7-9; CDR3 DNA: TGTGCCAGCAGCTTAGGACAGGGGGCTACTGAAGCTTTCTTT; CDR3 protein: CASSLGQGATEAFF
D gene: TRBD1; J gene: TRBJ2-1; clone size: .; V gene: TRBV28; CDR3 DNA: TGTGCCAGCAGTTCGGGACAGGTAGGGTACAATGAGCAGTTCTTC; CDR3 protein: CASSSGQVGYNEQFF
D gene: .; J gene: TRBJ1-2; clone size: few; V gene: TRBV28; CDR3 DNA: TGTGCCAGCACCGTAGGGGCGGACAGTGATTATGGCTACACCTTC; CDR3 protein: CASTVGADSDYGYTF
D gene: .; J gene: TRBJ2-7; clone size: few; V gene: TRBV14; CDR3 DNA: TGTGCCAGCAGCCGCGTTCCCCACGAGCAGTACTTC; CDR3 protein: CASSRVPHEQYF
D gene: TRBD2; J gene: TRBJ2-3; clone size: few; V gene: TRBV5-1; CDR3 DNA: TGCGCCAGCAGCCGGACTAGCGGTCCGACAGATACGCAGTATTTT; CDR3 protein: CASSRTSGPTDTQYF
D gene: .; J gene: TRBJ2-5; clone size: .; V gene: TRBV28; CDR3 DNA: TGTGCCAGCAGTCCCAGCCGGGGTTGGGAGACCCAGTACTTC; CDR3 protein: CASSPSRGWETQYF
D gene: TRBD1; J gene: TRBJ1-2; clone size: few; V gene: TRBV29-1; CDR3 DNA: TGCAGCGTTGAAGGACAGGGGACCTATGGCTACACCTTC; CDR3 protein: CSVEGQGTYGYTF
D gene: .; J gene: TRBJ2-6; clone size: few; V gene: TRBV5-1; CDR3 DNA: TGCGCCAGCAGGGAACAGAGTGGGGCCAACGTCCTGACTTTC; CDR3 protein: CASREQSGANVLTF
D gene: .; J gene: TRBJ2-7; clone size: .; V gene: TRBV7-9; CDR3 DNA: TGTGCCAGCATCCGGACCCAGGACGACTACGAGCAGTACTTC; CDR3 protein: CASIRTQDDYEQYF
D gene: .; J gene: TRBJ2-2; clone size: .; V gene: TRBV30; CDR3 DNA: TGTGCCTGGAGCACACGCACCGGGGAGCTGTTTTTT; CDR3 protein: CAWSTRTGELFF
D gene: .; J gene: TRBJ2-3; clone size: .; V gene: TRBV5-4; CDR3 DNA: TGTGCCAGCAGCCTGACAGATACGCAGTATTTT; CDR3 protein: CASSLTDTQYF
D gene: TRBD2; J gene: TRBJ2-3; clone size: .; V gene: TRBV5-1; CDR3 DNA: TGCGCCAGCAGCCTAGCTAGCGGGAGCTTCACAGATACGCAGTATTTT; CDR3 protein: CASSLASGSFTDTQYF
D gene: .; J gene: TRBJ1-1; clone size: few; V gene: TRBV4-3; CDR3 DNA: TGCGCCAGCAGCCAAGATTCGAACACTGAAGCTTTCTTT; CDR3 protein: CASSQDSNTEAFF
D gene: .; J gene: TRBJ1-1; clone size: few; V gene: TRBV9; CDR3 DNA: TGTGCCAGCAATCGACAGTCGGCGAACACTGAAGCTTTCTTT; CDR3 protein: CASNRQSANTEAFF
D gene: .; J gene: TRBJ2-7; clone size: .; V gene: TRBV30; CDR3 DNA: TGTGCCTGGAGCAGGGGACCCCCCGAGCAGTACTTC; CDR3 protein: CAWSRGPPEQYF
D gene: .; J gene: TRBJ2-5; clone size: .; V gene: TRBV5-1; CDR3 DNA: TGCGCCAGCAGCTTGGCGGGACGATCCGAAGAGACCCAGTACTTC; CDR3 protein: CASSLAGRSEETQYF
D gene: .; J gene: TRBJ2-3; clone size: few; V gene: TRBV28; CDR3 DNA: TGTGCCAGCAGTTTGGATACGCAGTATTTT; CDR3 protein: CASSLDTQYF
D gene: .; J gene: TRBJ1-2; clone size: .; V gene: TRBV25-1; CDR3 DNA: TGTGCCAGCAGTAGGGAATACTACACCTTC; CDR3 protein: CASSREYYTF
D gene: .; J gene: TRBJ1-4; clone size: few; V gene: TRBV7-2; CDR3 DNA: TGTGCCAGCAGCTTAGGCGGTGCGGGTGAAAAACTGTTTTTT; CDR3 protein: CASSLGGAGEKLFF